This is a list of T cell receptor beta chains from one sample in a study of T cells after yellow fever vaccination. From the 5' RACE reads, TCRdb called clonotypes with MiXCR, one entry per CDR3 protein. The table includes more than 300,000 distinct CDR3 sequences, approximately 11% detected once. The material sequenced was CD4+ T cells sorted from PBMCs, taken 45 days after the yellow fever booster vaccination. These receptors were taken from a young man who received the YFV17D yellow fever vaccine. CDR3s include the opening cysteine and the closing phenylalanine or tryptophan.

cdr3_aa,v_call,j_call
CASSFRTGADGYTF,TRBV7-2,TRBJ1-2
CASSVAPLDGGAGELFF,TRBV9,TRBJ2-2
CASSLRSGPQETQYF,TRBV7-9,TRBJ2-5
CAISEASNTQYF,TRBV10-3,TRBJ2-3
CAISVMRGTEAFF,TRBV10-3,TRBJ1-1
CASSGSFYEQFF,TRBV5-1,TRBJ2-1
CASRVTGANTIYF,TRBV12-3/TRBV12-4,TRBJ1-3
CASSFTAGTSGGPLKTQYF,TRBV27,TRBJ2-5
CSATTGTWNTEAFF,TRBV20-1,TRBJ1-1
CASSPQQENTEAFF,TRBV18,TRBJ1-1
CSVRTGGTQYF,TRBV29-1,TRBJ2-7
CATSMSEQETQYF,TRBV15,TRBJ2-5
CASSYGGGGSYNEQFF,TRBV6-6,TRBJ2-1
CASSLVQGSQHF,TRBV7-9,TRBJ1-5
CASSPQGVGDTQYF,TRBV11-2,TRBJ2-3
CASSPSPTDNEQFF,TRBV5-1,TRBJ2-1
CATSRTGGAVGVVYEQYF,TRBV15,TRBJ2-7
CASSYYRGPNQPQHF,TRBV6-5,TRBJ1-5
CASTWSGAILSPF,TRBV7-2,TRBJ1-2
CASSFPLRLAGIVNTQYF,TRBV7-9,TRBJ2-3
CASSLGGQLSGNTIYF,TRBV4-2,TRBJ1-3
CASSASVGGEEQYF,TRBV9,TRBJ2-7
CASSDFSGGYTF,TRBV18,TRBJ1-2